What follows are 17 T cell receptor beta chains derived from one specimen sequenced in a study of identical twins. TCRdb processed the 5' RACE reads anew with MiXCR; each CDR3 protein has one entry. There are around 490,000 distinct CDR3 sequences in the sample; around 15% occur only once, and roughly 0.42% lies in the top ten. These data were also reused for a study on yellow fever vaccine responses in identical twins.

The sample comprised CD4+ T cells sorted from blood. The source of these receptors is a woman between 18 and 29 years old in good health.

V and J are TRBV25-1 and TRBJ2-5; D is tentatively TRBD1 or TRBD2 (5 bases each). Germline-derived CDR1 and CDR2 are MGHDK and SYGVNS. The CDR3 has 12 residues. Trimming left V 6 bases short and J 4 bases short, with 9 bases between. The CDR3 nucleotides read TGTGCCAGCAGGGGGGTCCCAGAGACCCAGTACTTC. Translation gives CASRGVPETQYF.

This chain links TRBV5-1 with TRBJ2-5; perhaps TRBD1 as D (6 bases). The CDR3 runs 14 residues. CDR1 and CDR2 from the germline V gene are SGHRS and YFSETQ. V was clipped by 4 bases and J by 2 bases, with 12 bases between them. The CDR3 sequence is CASSTTGTQETQYF. The CDR3 DNA follows: TGCGCCAGCAGCACAACCGGGACACAAGAGACCCAGTACTTC.

This clonotype was picked up a small number of times. The chain has TRBV20-1 and TRBJ2-3; weak D call: TRBD2 (6 bases). The V and J ends lost 2 bases and 3 bases respectively, with 12 bases between them. Germline CDR1 DFQATT, CDR2 SNEGSKA (reference sequence). The CDR3 length is 14 residues. The chain's CDR3 is CSARPGLITDTQYF. For the CDR3, the DNA is TGCAGTGCTAGACCGGGACTTATAACAGATACGCAGTATTTT.

The V call is TRBV5-1, the J call TRBJ1-2, with 9 bases fitting TRBD1. With V trimmed by 5 bases and J by 8 bases, 7 bases remained unmatched. From germline, CDR1 is SGHRS and CDR2 YFSETQ. CDR3 size: 13 residues. In DNA, the CDR3 is TGCGCCAGCAGTACGGGGACAGGGATCGGCTACACCTTC. Its translation: CASSTGTGIGYTF.

This clonotype was counted between two and nine times. This chain joins TRBV20-1 and TRBJ2-2; possibly TRBD1 for D (6 bases). The length of the CDR3 is 15 residues. V lost 3 bases to trimming and J lost 4 bases, with 15 bases between them. Looked up from germline, CDR1 is DFQATT and CDR2 is SNEGSKA (reference sequence). The CDR3 loop is CSASPTGQGTGELFF. The CDR3, as DNA: TGCAGTGCTAGCCCGACGGGACAAGGCACCGGGGAGCTGTTTTTT.

Regarding this clonotype: The junction and the germline gene differ at one end; a read error may be behind it. The chain is built from TRBV20-1 and TRBJ1-1; D ambiguous. Germline values: CDR1 DFQATT, CDR2 SNEGSKA (reference sequence). The CDR3 extends over 12 amino acids. CDR3 DNA sequence: TGCAGTGCTTTGACAACGAACACTGAGGCTTTCTTT. Its protein is CSALTTNTEAFF.

This clonotype was observed many times. The V gene is TRBV5-6, the J gene TRBJ2-3; D may be TRBD1 or TRBD2 (6 bases each). Trimming stripped 2 bases from V and 1 base from J, with 14 bases between. The CDR3 runs 16 residues. CDR1 and CDR2 (germline): SGHDT, YYEEEE. The CDR3 coding sequence is TGTGCCAGCAGCTTTAGAAGGGGGGATTGCACAGATACGCAGTATTTT. Amino acids: CASSFRRGDCTDTQYF.

Only a few counts were recorded for this clonotype. This chain joins TRBV20-1 and TRBJ2-5; tentative D call: TRBD1 (5 bases). CDR1 DFQATT and CDR2 SNEGSKA come from the germline V gene (reference sequence). The CDR3 contains 12 residues. Trimming took 4 bases from V and 1 from J, leaving 7 bases between them. CDR3 sequence reads: CSAKTAQETQYF. In DNA form, the CDR3 reads TGCAGTGCTAAGACAGCCCAAGAGACCCAGTACTTC.

This clonotype appeared many times. The chain combines TRBV12-3 or TRBV12-4 with TRBJ2-3; perhaps TRBD2 as D (6 bases). CDR3 length: 14 residues. V was shortened by 3 bases and J by 2 bases, with 9 bases between the two germline ends. The CDR3 region is CASSLGGATDTQYF. Here the CDR3 DNA reads TGTGCCAGCAGTTTGGGCGGGGCCACAGATACGCAGTATTTT.

In this sample, this clonotype turned up a few times. The rearrangement uses TRBV10-3 and TRBJ2-1; D is uncertain. Germline CDR1 is ENHRY and CDR2 is SYGVKD. The ends were cut back, 6 bases at V and 6 bases at J, with 15 bases in the middle. The CDR3 is 14 amino acids. The CDR3 protein is CAISPVNPSNEQFF. The CDR3 DNA reads TGTGCCATCAGCCCTGTCAACCCCAGCAATGAGCAGTTCTTC.

This clonotype was counted ten times or more. This rearrangement joins TRBV7-9 to TRBJ2-3; 7 positions agree with TRBD1. In germline, CDR1 is SEHNR, CDR2 FQNEAQ (reference sequence). Trimming removed 5 bases from V and 0 bases from J; junction bases left unmatched: 8. This CDR3 contains 16 residues. In DNA form, the CDR3 reads TGTGCCAGCAGCCGCGGACAGGTCTTAAGCACAGATACGCAGTATTTT. Protein sequence: CASSRGQVLSTDTQYF.

A note on this clonotype: The junction differs from germline at one of its ends, possibly a read error. V gene TRBV13 combines with J gene TRBJ2-1, with D maybe TRBD2 (6 bases). Germline V gene sequence: CDR1 PRHDT, CDR2 FYEKMQ (reference sequence). There are 15 residues in the CDR3. This chain's CDR3 is CVSSQDRGMYNEQFF. Written as DNA, the CDR3 is TGTGTCAGCAGCCAAGATCGGGGGATGTACAATGAGCAGTTCTTC.

The chain couples TRBV10-3 to TRBJ2-7; TRBD1 agrees at 7 bases. J was trimmed by 9 bases and V by 2 bases; bases with no gene match: 13. There are 15 residues in the CDR3. CDR1 is ENHRY, CDR2 SYGVKD, per germline. CDR3 in DNA: TGTGCCATCAGTGAGCCCGGCCGGGACAGCTTTTCGCAGTACTTC. Translating gives CAISEPGRDSFSQYF.

The rearrangement joins TRBV3-1 to TRBJ2-2; 7 positions agree with TRBD1. The CDR3 consists of 14 residues. The ends lost 6 bases at V and 4 bases at J; junction bases unmatched: 5. The germline gives CDR1 LGHDT, CDR2 YNNKEL (reference sequence). The CDR3 region has the DNA TGTGCCAGCAGACGACAGGGAAGCACCGGGGAGCTGTTTTTT. This translates into CASRRQGSTGELFF.

This clonotype was observed a few times. The chain recombines TRBV27 with TRBJ2-1; D is tentatively TRBD1 or TRBD2 (5 bases each). Germline V CDR1 and CDR2: MNHEY, SMNVEV (reference sequence). The CDR3 covers 13 residues. Trimming stripped 5 bases from V and 6 bases from J, with 11 bases between. The CDR3 DNA is TGTGCCAGCAGTCCCATTGGGGGCAATGAGCAGTTCTTC. Translating gives CASSPIGGNEQFF.

The chain recombines TRBV20-1 with TRBJ1-1; TRBD1 agrees at 11 bases. This CDR3 comprises 14 residues. CDR1 and CDR2 from the germline V gene are DFQATT and SNEGSKA (reference sequence). V gave up 1 base and J gave up 5 bases; unmatched junction bases: 3. The CDR3 is CSARADRGRTEAFF. Written as DNA, the CDR3 is TGCAGTGCTAGAGCGGACAGGGGGCGAACTGAAGCTTTCTTT.

This clonotype was seen only a few times. The CDR3 region is CASSLRAGGGDEQFF. The DNA for the CDR3 is TGCGCCAGCAGCTTGAGGGCCGGAGGGGGCGATGAGCAGTTCTTC. The chain combines TRBV5-1 with TRBJ2-1, with D maybe TRBD1 (7 bases). The germline V gene encodes CDR1 SGHRS and CDR2 YFSETQ. There are 15 residues in the CDR3. V shed 1 base and J shed 8 bases, with 16 bases lying between them.